This TCR beta chain was recorded in a study of blood T cell repertoires in COVID-19. Overall study: Both acute and convalescent COVID-19 samples were obtained from the United States, Italy and Spain.

Sequencing used immunoSEQ multiplex PCR; TCRdb keeps in-frame clones, though not all of them. The sample records tens of thousands of clones, roughly 80% being singletons. The specimen sequenced was peripheral blood. This receptor was obtained from an older man with COVID-19, enrolled during active disease.

The DNA of the CDR3 is TGTGCCAGCAGCCAAAGGGGCTCGAACACTGAAGCTTTCTTT. Protein: CASSQRGSNTEAFF. The rearrangement joins TRBV3-1 (or the pseudogene TRBV3-2) to TRBJ1-1, with D possibly being TRBD1 (5 bases). This CDR3 has 14 residues. V was clipped by 2 bases and J by 1 base, with 8 bases between them. Germline lookup yields CDR1 LGHDT and CDR2 YNNKEL (reference sequence).